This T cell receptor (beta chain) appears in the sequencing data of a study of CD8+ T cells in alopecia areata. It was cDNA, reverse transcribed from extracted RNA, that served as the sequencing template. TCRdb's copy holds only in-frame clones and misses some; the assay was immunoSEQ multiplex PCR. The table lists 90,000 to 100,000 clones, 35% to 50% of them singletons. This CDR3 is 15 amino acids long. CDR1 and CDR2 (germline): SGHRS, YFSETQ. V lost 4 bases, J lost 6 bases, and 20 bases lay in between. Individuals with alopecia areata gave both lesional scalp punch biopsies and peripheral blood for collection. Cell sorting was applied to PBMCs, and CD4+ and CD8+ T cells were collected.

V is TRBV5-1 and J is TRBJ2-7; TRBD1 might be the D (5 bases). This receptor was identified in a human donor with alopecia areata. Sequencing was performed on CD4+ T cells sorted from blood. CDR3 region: CASSQRAGPGFEQYF. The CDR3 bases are TGCGCCAGCAGCCAAAGGGCCGGGCCAGGGTTCGAGCAGTACTTC.